A single sample is the source of the 21 T cell receptor beta chains below, sequenced in a study of T cell changes during pregnancy in multiple sclerosis (dated by TCRdb to about 2019). Preparation of the library involved the immunoSEQ multiplex PCR assay. In TCRdb, the immuneACCESS table is reduced to in-frame sequences with V and J assigned. These tables do not hold every clone; where another copy was compared, an unresolved V gene accounts for under half, and the others remain unexplained. The sample table shows 28,000 or so clones, and 88% are seen once. Of the sample, about 0.7% is held by the ten largest clones. Sample: CD4+ T cells from peripheral blood mononuclear cells, taken in the first trimester of pregnancy. The origin of the receptors is a female donor in good health, enrolled as a control in a pregnancy study.

The genes are TRBV10-3 and TRBJ2-5, with D perhaps matching TRBD2 (7 bases). The J call may be incorrect, as the DNA end agrees better with TRBJ2-7. CDR3 length: 17 residues. Per the germline V gene, CDR1 is ENHRY and CDR2 is SYGVKD. The CDR3 DNA reads as TGTGCCATCAGTGAGTCGAGGGGGGGAGGGTACCCCTACGAGCAGTACTTC. Translating it yields CAISESRGGGYPYEQYF.

V gene TRBV27 combines with J gene TRBJ2-2; D ambiguous. This CDR3 contains 14 residues. Between the trimmed V and J ends, which lost 1 base and 4 bases, there was a span of 7 bases. Looked up from germline, CDR1 is MNHEY and CDR2 is SMNVEV (reference sequence). CDR3 in amino acids: CASSLWAPTGELFF. In nucleotides, the CDR3 is TGTGCCAGCAGTTTATGGGCCCCCACCGGGGAGCTGTTTTTT.

V gene TRBV19 combines with J gene TRBJ1-1, with a possible D match to TRBD1 (5 bases). The V end lost 8 bases, the J end lost 2 bases, and 12 bases lay between the germline ends. There are 13 residues in the CDR3. Germline V gives CDR1 LNHDA, CDR2 SQIVND (reference sequence). The CDR3 DNA reads TGTGCCAGTTCACAGGTTTTAAACACTGAAGCTTTCTTT. It is translated as CASSQVLNTEAFF.

Here the CDR3 reads CAWSDRDEQYF. CDR3 coding DNA: TGTGCCTGGAGTGACAGGGACGAGCAGTACTTC. The J gene is TRBJ2-7, the V gene TRBV30; TRBD1 is a possible D gene (6 bases). Germline CDR1 is GTSNPN and CDR2 is SVGIG (reference sequence). This CDR3 is 11 amino acids long. V was cut by 1 base and J by 5 bases, with 6 bases left in between.

The chain couples TRBV6-6 to TRBJ2-5; no definite D call. V lost 2 bases and J lost 3, with 7 bases in between. Germline V gene sequence: CDR1 MNHNY, CDR2 SVGAGI (reference sequence). The CDR3 length is 13 residues. The CDR3 is CASSYISEETQYF. In nucleotides, the CDR3 is TGTGCCAGCAGTTACATTAGTGAAGAGACCCAGTACTTC.

V and J are TRBV18 and TRBJ1-4; no reliable D call. The CDR3 has 14 residues. V was shortened by 0 bases and J by 7 bases, with 9 bases between the two germline ends. Germline CDR1 reads KGHSH; CDR2 reads LQKENI. The CDR3 coding sequence is TGTGCCAGCTCACCACCTTCCTTTCGTGAAAAACTGTTTTTT. Residues: CASSPPSFREKLFF.

The gene calls are TRBV4-3 and TRBJ2-1, with 7 bases matching TRBD1. The junction had 15 bases not matched to a gene; V was cut back by 3 bases and J by 10 bases. Per the germline V gene, CDR1 is LGHNA and CDR2 is YSLEER. The CDR3 runs 16 residues. The CDR3: CASSQLPYGQETEQFF. Here the CDR3 DNA reads TGCGCCAGCAGCCAGCTTCCCTACGGACAGGAAACCGAGCAGTTCTTC.

The rearrangement uses TRBV5-1 and TRBJ2-5, with D possibly being TRBD2 (5 bases). Germline V gives CDR1 SGHRS, CDR2 YFSETQ. The V end lost 4 bases, the J end lost 1 base, and 17 bases lay between the germline ends. The CDR3 consists of 16 residues. CDR3 coding DNA: TGCGCCAGCAGCCAAGGCGGGTCGGGGTTCCAAGAGACCCAGTACTTC. Protein sequence: CASSQGGSGFQETQYF.

The gene calls are TRBV18 and TRBJ1-1; 7 positions match TRBD1. The germline CDR1 and CDR2 sequences are KGHSH and LQKENI. CDR3 length equals 13 residues. The V segment lost 3 bases and the J segment 6 bases; nucleotides outside the gene matches: 4. The CDR3: CASSPTGASEAFF. The CDR3 DNA is TGTGCCAGCTCACCCACAGGGGCATCTGAAGCTTTCTTT.

The DNA for the CDR3 is TGTGCCAGCTCACTTCTAACCTCTCCGACAGGTGCGAACACTGAAGCTTTCTTT. Residues: CASSLLTSPTGANTEAFF. This rearrangement joins TRBV18 to TRBJ1-1; the D gene is possibly TRBD1 (6 bases). Between the trimmed V and J ends, which lost 4 bases and 1 base, there was a span of 22 bases. The germline CDR1 and CDR2 sequences are KGHSH and LQKENI. The CDR3 totals 18 residues.

V gene TRBV4-3 combines with J gene TRBJ2-1; 8 bases line up with TRBD2. Looked up from germline, CDR1 is LGHNA and CDR2 is YSLEER. This CDR3 is 15 amino acids long. Trimming removed 7 bases from V and 5 bases from J; junction bases left unmatched: 10. CDR3 residues: CASTFTGGDDNEQFF. The DNA of the CDR3 is TGCGCCAGCACTTTTACCGGGGGGGACGACAATGAGCAGTTCTTC.

This chain links TRBV5-4 with TRBJ1-1; D might be TRBD1 (5 bases). The CDR3 is 16 amino acids. CDR1 and CDR2 (germline): SGHNT, YYREEE (reference sequence). The V gene lost 3 bases and the J gene lost 5 bases, with 20 bases spanning the gap. In DNA, the CDR3 is TGTGCCAGCAGCTCGGGCAGGCAGGGCTTTATTACTGAAGCTTTCTTT. It is translated as CASSSGRQGFITEAFF.

The chain uses TRBV30 and TRBJ1-5; tentative D call: TRBD1 (5 bases). V was clipped by 4 bases and J by 7 bases, with 23 bases between them. Germline loops: CDR1 GTSNPN, CDR2 SVGIG (reference sequence). This CDR3 spans 16 amino acids. CDR3 loop: CAWTPRGGGRGQPQHF. CDR3 in DNA: TGTGCCTGGACCCCCCGCGGTGGGGGGAGAGGACAGCCCCAGCATTTT.

This chain joins TRBV19 and TRBJ2-5, with D perhaps TRBD2 (6 bases). Germline CDR1 and CDR2: LNHDA and SQIVND (reference sequence). V lost 0 bases and J lost 7, with 15 bases in between. The CDR3 totals 15 residues. CDR3 in amino acids: CASSIDLWGDGTQYF. In nucleotides, the CDR3 is TGTGCCAGTAGTATAGATCTCTGGGGGGACGGGACCCAGTACTTC.

The rearrangement links TRBV11-2 to TRBJ1-6, with 7 bases fitting TRBD1. Trimming cost V 3 bases and J 7 bases; bases outside gene matches: 3. The germline V gene encodes CDR1 SGHAT and CDR2 FQNNGV. There are 14 residues in the CDR3. Written as DNA, the CDR3 is TGTGCCAGCAGCTTGGGACAGCAAAATTCACCCCTCCACTTT. It codes for CASSLGQQNSPLHF.

This clone was observed a single time. CDR3 sequence: CASSPAGISGNTIYF. The CDR3 bases are TGTGCCAGCAGCCCGGCGGGGATCTCTGGAAACACCATATATTTT. The chain is built from TRBV5-6 and TRBJ1-3, with D unresolved. Between the trimmed V and J ends, which lost 4 bases and 0 bases, there was a span of 11 bases. Germline lookup yields CDR1 SGHDT and CDR2 YYEEEE. This CDR3 spans 15 amino acids.

This chain joins TRBV19 and TRBJ2-7; 7 nucleotides line up with TRBD1. Germline CDR1 LNHDA, CDR2 SQIVND (reference sequence). V lost 4 bases, J lost 3 bases, and 3 bases stayed unmatched. The CDR3 covers 13 residues. The CDR3 loop is CASSTRQGYEQYF. CDR3 nucleotide sequence: TGTGCCAGTAGTACAAGACAGGGCTACGAGCAGTACTTC.

The gene calls are TRBV4-1 and TRBJ1-2; D perhaps matches TRBD1 (6 bases). CDR1 and CDR2 (germline): MGHRA, YSYEKL. Deletions cut 0 bases from V and 9 bases from J, with 17 bases between. The CDR3 is 15 amino acids. The CDR3 loop reads CASSQDTGGAASYTF. The CDR3 DNA sequence: TGCGCCAGCAGCCAAGATACGGGGGGGGCAGCTAGCTACACCTTC.

This clone was counted once. The J gene is TRBJ1-2, the V gene TRBV4-3; the D is unclear. The V gene's germline CDR1 is LGHNA and CDR2 YSLEER. The CDR3 extends over 15 amino acids. Trimming took off 0 bases at V and 4 bases at J, with 12 bases between the two ends. The CDR3 region is CASSQDLEEFYGYTF. The CDR3, as DNA: TGCGCCAGCAGCCAAGATTTGGAGGAGTTCTATGGCTACACCTTC.

CDR3 DNA: TGTGCCAGCACACGGGCGGGACAGGACCTCTACGAGCAGTACTTC. Translation gives CASTRAGQDLYEQYF. This chain uses TRBV27 with TRBJ2-7; TRBD1 agrees at 8 bases. There are 15 residues in the CDR3. Germline-derived CDR1 and CDR2 are MNHEY and SMNVEV (reference sequence). Trimming cost V 7 bases and J 3 bases; bases outside gene matches: 11.

The chain couples TRBV9 to TRBJ2-2; D is perhaps TRBD2 (5 bases). CDR3 length: 17 residues. Trimming took 1 base from V and 2 from J, leaving 15 bases between them. From germline, CDR1 is SGDLS and CDR2 YYNGEE. The CDR3, as DNA: TGTGCCAGCAGCGTATGGGCAACTAGAGGAAACACCGGGGAGCTGTTTTTT. Translated: CASSVWATRGNTGELFF.